Listed below are T cell receptor beta chains from one sample, sequenced in a study of regulatory T cells in long-lasting Graves disease. Using its own MiXCR run on the multiplex PCR reads, TCRdb lists one record per CDR3 protein. The profile shows roughly 350,000 distinct CDR3 sequences, 16% of them singletons. These data also formed part of another study, on T cells in Graves' hyperthyroidism and ophthalmopathy.

Source: peripheral blood mononuclear cells (PBMCs), taken at new diagnosis, from a patient treated with antithyroid drugs. The origin of the receptors is a man aged 40-49 years with Graves disease. The CDR3 runs from the conserved cysteine through the conserved F or W. The order of the fields is J gene, clone size, D gene, V gene, CDR3 DNA, CDR3 protein. A D gene is named only where the DNA matches it firmly. Not every row has a clone size; where given, it reads once, few, many or a size class.

J gene: TRBJ1-5
clone size: -
D gene: -
V gene: TRBV12-3/TRBV12-4
CDR3 DNA: TGTGCCAGCAGTTTTCTCTCCCTAAGCAATCAGCCCCAGCATTTT
CDR3 protein: CASSFLSLSNQPQHF

J gene: TRBJ2-3
clone size: many
D gene: TRBD2
V gene: TRBV12-3/TRBV12-4
CDR3 DNA: TGTGCCAGCAGTCCTGGTCGGGCGGGGGGGGTGGATACGCAGTATTTT
CDR3 protein: CASSPGRAGGVDTQYF

J gene: TRBJ1-4
clone size: many
D gene: TRBD1
V gene: TRBV24-1
CDR3 DNA: TGTGCCACCAGTGACCCTACAGGGGGCGGTGAAAAACTGTTTTTT
CDR3 protein: CATSDPTGGGEKLFF

J gene: TRBJ1-1
clone size: -
D gene: -
V gene: TRBV27
CDR3 DNA: TGTGCCAGCAGGGGGGCATCCCAGAACACTGAAGCTTTCTTT
CDR3 protein: CASRGASQNTEAFF

J gene: TRBJ2-7
clone size: many
D gene: -
V gene: TRBV11-2
CDR3 DNA: TGTGCCAGCAGCTTGTGGGGGTCAGACTACGAGCAGTACTTC
CDR3 protein: CASSLWGSDYEQYF

J gene: TRBJ1-5
clone size: many
D gene: -
V gene: TRBV5-6
CDR3 DNA: TGTGCCAGCAGCTTATGGGTTAGCCCTAGCAATCAGCCCCAGCATTTT
CDR3 protein: CASSLWVSPSNQPQHF

J gene: TRBJ2-5
clone size: many
D gene: -
V gene: TRBV11-2
CDR3 DNA: TGTGCCAGCAGCACCCGGGAACAAGAGACCCAGTACTTC
CDR3 protein: CASSTREQETQYF

J gene: TRBJ2-2
clone size: -
D gene: -
V gene: TRBV30
CDR3 DNA: TGTGCCTGGATCACCGGAAGGAACACCGGGGAGCTGTTTTTT
CDR3 protein: CAWITGRNTGELFF

J gene: TRBJ2-5
clone size: many
D gene: TRBD2
V gene: TRBV20-1
CDR3 DNA: TGCAGTGCTGTCCCGACTAGCGGGGGACAAGAGACCCAGTACTTC
CDR3 protein: CSAVPTSGGQETQYF

J gene: TRBJ2-7
clone size: -
D gene: TRBD2
V gene: TRBV28
CDR3 DNA: TGTGCCAGCAGTGTAGGGACTAGCGGGAGGGGTGAGCAGTACTTC
CDR3 protein: CASSVGTSGRGEQYF

J gene: TRBJ2-5
clone size: many
D gene: TRBD2
V gene: TRBV24-1
CDR3 DNA: TGTGCCACCAGTGATTTGGGACGGGGGGGCGGTGAGACCCAGTACTTC
CDR3 protein: CATSDLGRGGGETQYF

J gene: TRBJ2-3
clone size: many
D gene: -
V gene: TRBV20-1
CDR3 DNA: TGCAGTGCTAGGCTAACAGATACGCAGTATTTT
CDR3 protein: CSARLTDTQYF

J gene: TRBJ2-1
clone size: many
D gene: TRBD2
V gene: TRBV7-2
CDR3 DNA: TGTGCCAGCAGCTTAGAAGGGGCTAGCGGGGGGGCCTATGAGCAGTTCTTC
CDR3 protein: CASSLEGASGGAYEQFF

J gene: TRBJ2-2
clone size: many
D gene: -
V gene: TRBV29-1
CDR3 DNA: TGCAGCGTTGAACTGGGCCGACGTGAGAACACCGGGGAGCTGTTTTTT
CDR3 protein: CSVELGRRENTGELFF

J gene: TRBJ2-4
clone size: few
D gene: -
V gene: TRBV7-9
CDR3 DNA: TGTGCCAGCAGCCCCGTAGTAGGGCTAGCCAAAAACATTCAGTACTTC
CDR3 protein: CASSPVVGLAKNIQYF

J gene: TRBJ1-1
clone size: few
D gene: -
V gene: TRBV29-1
CDR3 DNA: TGCAGCGTTACCGAGATGAACACTGAAGCTTTCTTT
CDR3 protein: CSVTEMNTEAFF

J gene: TRBJ1-1
clone size: -
D gene: -
V gene: TRBV2
CDR3 DNA: TGTGCCAGCACCGCTGGGACGTCGGCCGTAGCTTTCTTT
CDR3 protein: CASTAGTSAVAFF

J gene: TRBJ2-3
clone size: many
D gene: -
V gene: TRBV7-2
CDR3 DNA: TGTGCCAGCAGCTTGTCGGAGTACACAGATACGCAGTATTTT
CDR3 protein: CASSLSEYTDTQYF

J gene: TRBJ2-3
clone size: many
D gene: -
V gene: TRBV30
CDR3 DNA: TGTGCCTGGAGTGTACCCCCGGGACTCAGGGGGCAGTATTTT
CDR3 protein: CAWSVPPGLRGQYF

J gene: TRBJ2-7
clone size: many
D gene: TRBD2
V gene: TRBV5-5
CDR3 DNA: TGTGCCAGCAGCTTGAGGGGTAGCGGGTCCTACGAGCAGTACTTC
CDR3 protein: CASSLRGSGSYEQYF

J gene: TRBJ2-1
clone size: many
D gene: -
V gene: TRBV7-8
CDR3 DNA: TGTGCCAGCTCCGCGTGGAGCTCCTACAATGAGCAGTTCTTC
CDR3 protein: CASSAWSSYNEQFF

J gene: TRBJ2-1
clone size: -
D gene: -
V gene: TRBV20-1
CDR3 DNA: TGCAGTGTTTTCAAACTGGGCGCGGGCTACAATGAGCAGTTCTTC
CDR3 protein: CSVFKLGAGYNEQFF

J gene: TRBJ2-1
clone size: many
D gene: -
V gene: TRBV28
CDR3 DNA: TGTGCCAGCAGTGCCACTGGCGGCAGCTCCTACAATGAGCAGTTCTTC
CDR3 protein: CASSATGGSSYNEQFF

J gene: TRBJ2-1
clone size: -
D gene: TRBD2
V gene: TRBV4-2
CDR3 DNA: TGTGCCAGCAGCCAAGGAACGGGAGGGACCTACAATGAGCAGTTCTTC
CDR3 protein: CASSQGTGGTYNEQFF

J gene: TRBJ1-5
clone size: -
D gene: -
V gene: TRBV3-1
CDR3 DNA: TGTGCCAGCAGCCAAGGGACCCTTCATCAGCCCCAGCATTTT
CDR3 protein: CASSQGTLHQPQHF

J gene: TRBJ2-1
clone size: -
D gene: -
V gene: TRBV11-2
CDR3 DNA: TGTGCCAGCAGCTTCAGCGGACTGAACAATGCGCAGTTCTTC
CDR3 protein: CASSFSGLNNAQFF

J gene: TRBJ1-4
clone size: many
D gene: -
V gene: TRBV7-2
CDR3 DNA: TGTGCCAGCAGCTTAAGGGGCCCGGGTCAGACAACTAATGAAAAACTGTTTTTT
CDR3 protein: CASSLRGPGQTTNEKLFF

J gene: TRBJ2-7
clone size: many
D gene: -
V gene: TRBV5-1
CDR3 DNA: TGCGCCAGCAGCCCGCGCGGTCGGAACGAGCAGTACTTC
CDR3 protein: CASSPRGRNEQYF

J gene: TRBJ2-5
clone size: many
D gene: TRBD2
V gene: TRBV27
CDR3 DNA: TGTGCCAGGACGTACGAGCGGGGGGGAGATTCGGAGACCCAGTACTTC
CDR3 protein: CARTYERGGDSETQYF

J gene: TRBJ1-1
clone size: many
D gene: -
V gene: TRBV6-1
CDR3 DNA: TGTGCCAGCGGAGGGAGTCTCGGTGAAGCTTTCTTT
CDR3 protein: CASGGSLGEAFF

J gene: TRBJ1-1
clone size: -
D gene: -
V gene: TRBV19
CDR3 DNA: TGTGCCAGTAGTCCCCCGGGACGGGAGAACACTGAAGCTTTCTTT
CDR3 protein: CASSPPGRENTEAFF

J gene: TRBJ1-4
clone size: many
D gene: TRBD1
V gene: TRBV20-1
CDR3 DNA: TGCAGTGCTAGACAGGGGGACCCTAATGAAAAACTGTTTTTT
CDR3 protein: CSARQGDPNEKLFF

J gene: TRBJ2-3
clone size: many
D gene: TRBD2
V gene: TRBV28
CDR3 DNA: TGTGCCAGCAGTTTGCGACTTCTAGCGGGGGCAGATACGCAGTATTTT
CDR3 protein: CASSLRLLAGADTQYF

J gene: TRBJ1-4
clone size: many
D gene: TRBD1
V gene: TRBV20-1
CDR3 DNA: TGCAGTGCTCTAGGACAGGGTGGCATCAATGAAAAACTGTTTTTT
CDR3 protein: CSALGQGGINEKLFF

J gene: TRBJ2-1
clone size: -
D gene: TRBD2
V gene: TRBV10-3
CDR3 DNA: TGTGCCATCAGTGACAAGGGACACCTTAGCGGGGGGGCGGGTGAGCAGTTCTTC
CDR3 protein: CAISDKGHLSGGAGEQFF

J gene: TRBJ2-3
clone size: -
D gene: -
V gene: TRBV12-3/TRBV12-4
CDR3 DNA: TGTGCCAGCAGTTTGGGAGTTCCAAATACGCAGTATTTT
CDR3 protein: CASSLGVPNTQYF

J gene: TRBJ2-7
clone size: -
D gene: -
V gene: TRBV10-3
CDR3 DNA: TGTGCCATCAGTGAGTCTGTCATCGTTCGCTACGAGCAGTACTTC
CDR3 protein: CAISESVIVRYEQYF

J gene: TRBJ2-3
clone size: few
D gene: -
V gene: TRBV18
CDR3 DNA: TGTGCCAGCTCGCGGGACCTCGGAGGACCAGATACGCAGTATTTT
CDR3 protein: CASSRDLGGPDTQYF

J gene: TRBJ1-4
clone size: many
D gene: -
V gene: TRBV2
CDR3 DNA: TGTGCCAGCAGTTCTCAGCGTCTTGGTAATGAAAAACTGTTTTTT
CDR3 protein: CASSSQRLGNEKLFF

J gene: TRBJ1-6
clone size: many
D gene: -
V gene: TRBV20-1
CDR3 DNA: TGCAGTGCAAAGAGGACGGTTAATTCACCCCTCCACTTT
CDR3 protein: CSAKRTVNSPLHF

J gene: TRBJ1-6
clone size: -
D gene: TRBD1
V gene: TRBV12-3/TRBV12-4
CDR3 DNA: TGTGCCAGCAGAATCGACAGGGAAGAATCACCCCTCCACTTT
CDR3 protein: CASRIDREESPLHF

J gene: TRBJ1-1
clone size: many
D gene: TRBD1
V gene: TRBV7-9
CDR3 DNA: TGTGCCAGCAGCGGCCGACAGGGCGATCCCCTACACAACACTGAAGCTTTCTTT
CDR3 protein: CASSGRQGDPLHNTEAFF

J gene: TRBJ1-5
clone size: many
D gene: -
V gene: TRBV2
CDR3 DNA: TGTGCCAGCAGTGTGGAGGGTACTGGACCCCAGCATTTT
CDR3 protein: CASSVEGTGPQHF